The subject of this entry is one T cell receptor beta chain. Its specificity is unknown. Germline V lookup: CDR1 MDHEN, CDR2 SYDVKM. There are 16 residues in the CDR3. TCRdb processed the 5' RACE reads again and assigns one entry to each CDR3 protein, with no DNA. Its clone listing holds approximately 8,200 distinct CDR3 sequences. The data derive from a study of T cells expressing NK-cell markers. Study-level background: Investigators obtained TCR beta repertoires from sorted CD3+CD56+NKG2C+, CD3+CD56+NKG2C- and CD3+CD56-NKG2C+ T cells. Regarding the study as a whole: HCMV specificity of the expanded NKG2C+ T cell clones stayed unclear. Over 5 donors had dominant NKG2C+ clonotypes that comprised roughly 1.0-8% of their CD8+ T cells. A few donors' CD3+CD56-NKG2C+ cells were dominated by the same clonotypes.

Material for sequencing was blood T cells: a sorted CD56 or NKG2C T cell subset, CD4+ or CD8+ T cells, or bulk PBMC T cells (not recorded which). This clonotype was sampled from a man younger than 30 in good health. The chain recombines TRBV28 with TRBJ2-7. CDR3 protein: CASSLFVGSSSYEQYF.